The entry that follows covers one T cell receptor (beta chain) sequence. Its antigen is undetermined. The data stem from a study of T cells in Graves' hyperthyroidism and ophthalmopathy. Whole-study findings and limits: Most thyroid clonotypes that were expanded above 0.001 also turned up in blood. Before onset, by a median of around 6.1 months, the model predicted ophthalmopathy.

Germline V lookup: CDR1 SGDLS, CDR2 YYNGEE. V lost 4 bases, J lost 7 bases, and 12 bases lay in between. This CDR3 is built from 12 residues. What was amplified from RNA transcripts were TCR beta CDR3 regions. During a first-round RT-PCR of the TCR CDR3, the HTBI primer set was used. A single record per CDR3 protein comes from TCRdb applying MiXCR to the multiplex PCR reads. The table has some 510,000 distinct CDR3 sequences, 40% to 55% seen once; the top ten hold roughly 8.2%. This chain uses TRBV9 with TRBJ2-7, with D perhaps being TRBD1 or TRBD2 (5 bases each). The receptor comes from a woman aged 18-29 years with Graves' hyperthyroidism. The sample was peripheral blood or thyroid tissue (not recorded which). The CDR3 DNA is TGTGCCAGCAGCTTCCGACAGCGGGAGCAGTACTTC. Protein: CASSFRQREQYF.